This T cell receptor beta chain emerged from a study of cytomegalovirus exposure and HLA in healthy donors (dated by TCRdb to about 2017). Regarding the complete study: In an earlier analysis of roughly 500 of the donors, around 300 Gb of sequence data and 90 million to 120 million unique TCR beta sequences from 150 million to 200 million T cells were reported. In a later analysis, previously published TCR beta repertoires from hundreds of donors were re-analyzed and high-resolution HLA genotyping was added so that TCR occurrence patterns could be studied. Alongside the repertoire data, information on donor age, sex, ethnicity and CMV serostatus was compiled. Besides the first cohort of about 730 subjects, a separate validation cohort made up of roughly 120 different subjects was used. About 5 DR-DQ haplotypes were handled as single units for association and clustering, since linkage in the cohort was strong. An early release covering more than 500 HLA-typed donors comprised roughly 300 gigabases of sequencing data and 85 million to 100 million unique TCR sequences. The later analysis used no new phenotypic data to find candidate immune exposures, relying instead on TCR beta sequences and their occurrence across donors. A later genetic analysis used genome-wide SNP genotypes for about 60% of the roughly 670 donors, treating that subset as a discovery cohort. Using immunosequencing, the study profiled T cell repertoires from about 620 subjects and related those repertoires to cytomegalovirus serostatus. Every discovery cohort repertoire had been produced on one sequencing platform. In an earlier analysis of over 550 of the donors, high-throughput TCR beta sequencing was used to judge whether each TCR beta V gene segment behaved as functional or pseudogenic. Of the 300 to 500 genotyped donors, 70% to 90% were placed in the genetic ancestry cluster associated with self-reported Caucasian donors. To predict cytomegalovirus infection status, the study combined high-throughput TCR immunosequencing, statistical association of individual TCRs with disease status, and machine learning. The number of donors typed differed by locus, with about 629-630 for A, B, C, DRB1 and DQB1, around 500 for DQA1, 600 to 610 for DPA1, and some 450 for DPB1. Class I and class II HLA loci were covered by the typing at four-digit resolution. The study was designed to test whether signatures of past pathogen exposure could be identified by cataloging public T cell receptors. On average, over 200,000 unique TCR beta nucleotide sequences were sequenced per donor among more than 350 genotyped donors of the cohort, with roughly 18% of those sequences being non-productive. Here is what the overall study found, with its caveats: Presence/absence analyses assumed roughly uniform sequencing depth across donors, an assumption that may not hold. In an earlier analysis of 587 of the donors, most TCR beta V segments appeared in productive rearrangements about 87% or about 30% of the time, broadly matching IMGT annotations. In vitro tests confirmed that a few of the cytomegalovirus-associated TCR beta chains recognize cytomegalovirus antigens. A later analysis associated about 16,000 TCR beta sequences with specific HLA alleles at a false discovery rate of 0.05. A further reported finding was that TCR beta sequences accurately predicted the HLA-A and HLA-B alleles for most subjects in the first cohort. A later genetic analysis associated a missense DCLRE1C variant with V-gene and J-gene trimming of TCR beta chains, and an independent cohort replicated the association. About 15 rarely observed V segments, including chromosome 9 orphons, were excluded from the earlier analysis of about 500 of the donors because counts were too low. Most TCR sequences were seen in very few donors, while some public TCRs were found in many individuals. In this cohort, only TCR beta chains were sequenced, and detectable features were limited by the absence of alpha or paired-chain data. A group of highly shared sequence variants was considered likely to be a technical artifact of the sequencing pipeline. The study listed around 160 TCR beta chains as associated with cytomegalovirus. For the cohort, immune exposure information was limited to CMV serostatus. In a later analysis, TCR association rates were found to vary across HLA loci, with the most associated TCRs seen for DRB1 alleles and the fewest for HLA-C alleles. The authors suggested that the approach could potentially be extended to other disease states and immunological phenotypes. The classifier was reported to diagnose cytomegalovirus status with high specificity and sensitivity in both the original cohort and the validation cohort. According to a later genetic analysis, donors in an Asian-associated ancestry cluster had fewer N-insertions in productive TCRs than the approximately 650-donor mean. In a later analysis, HLA-associated TCR beta chains were found to be more clonally expanded and to have lower generation probabilities than equally common non-associated chains. Linkage disequilibrium might explain the correlated functional status among segregating V segments, but an unknown experimental factor could not be ruled out. The 87-base-pair reads could not distinguish some IMGT-functional V segments, including TRBV6-2 and TRBV6-3, so those segments were excluded. In a later analysis, most CMV-associated TCR beta chains were found to appear HLA-restricted, with HLA associations seemingly driven largely by CMV exposure. Because HLA typing was missing for some donors at each locus, association tests included only the typed subset. A later analysis reported that several top co-occurrence clusters appeared linked to parvovirus B19, influenza, CMV and Epstein-Barr virus. Strong co-occurrence of HLA alleles, especially DR and DQ, made assigning TCR associations to individual alleles difficult.

The cohort comprised 670 or so healthy bone marrow donors. All cohort members were sampled while nominally healthy, although unrecorded immune exposures were likely present. The donor was CMV seronegative and was included in the group of 352 seronegative cohort members. A peripheral blood sample was provided by each donor, and peripheral blood mononuclear cells were used for TCR beta sequencing. The Qiagen DNeasy Blood Extraction Kit was used to extract genomic DNA from the blood cell samples. Comment on this clone: The antigen it binds to is not known. There are no base qualities to consult, and no much larger clone falls within one base.

Library preparation employed the immunoSEQ multiplex PCR assay. For the multiplex PCR, a mixture combining 60 forward primers for TCR Vbeta segments and 13 reverse primers for TCR Jbeta segments was used. A multiplex PCR assay on genomic DNA amplified the CDR3 region of rearranged TCR beta genes. The amplified TCR beta libraries were sequenced on the Illumina HiSeq System as 87-base-pair reads. Per the original workflow: In a later analysis, tens of millions of unique TCR beta chains were counted across the 500 to 700 repertoires, and about 9.9 million of these chains were shared by at least two donors. A nearest-neighbor algorithm error-corrected the raw reads and collapsed the reads into unique sequences, merging closely related sequences to remove PCR and sequencing errors. V, D and J gene segments were assigned by aligning CDR3 sequences to IMGT reference sequences. For a sequence to be retained, a match of at least six nucleotides to both a V gene segment and a J gene segment was required. Rearrangements were classified as productive when the CDR3 lacked stop codons and remained in frame with V and J, and all other rearrangements were classified as non-productive. Following IMGT convention, CDR3 was defined as the stretch from the second conserved V-encoded cysteine to the conserved J-encoded phenylalanine. Sequences without an unambiguous match to a single V gene segment were excluded from the earlier analysis of about 630 of the donors. An earlier analysis of a few hundred of the donors called V segments functional above 56.7% productive rearrangements and segregating when the between-donor standard deviation exceeded 5%. A statistical classification framework was built for diagnosing cytomegalovirus status from the catalog of TCR beta chain sequences. V and J gene assignment, in a later analysis, came from comparing TCR nucleotide sequences with IMGT/GENE-DB human TR gene sequences. In a later analysis, CDR3 sequences and most-parsimonious VDJ recombination scenarios were assigned using the TCRdist pipeline. In a later analysis, every TCR beta chain was defined by the combination of its CDR3 amino acid sequence and its V-gene family, and reads without a unique V-gene family were dropped. A later analysis removed roughly 590 highly shared, low-generation-probability nucleotide sequences to deal with suspected cross-contamination and a sequencing artifact. For each public chain, a later analysis derived a clonal expansion index from normalized ranks of inferred template counts within each repertoire. A later analysis computed generation probabilities with a VDJ recombination model fitted to out-of-frame rearrangements, and checked the results against IGoR. A later analysis scored TCR-TCR, TCR-HLA and TCR-CMV co-occurrence with hypergeometric tests, applying a repertoire-size bias correction to TCR pairs. To estimate false discovery rates, a later analysis permuted the HLA or CMV assignments 20 times. In a later analysis, co-occurring TCRs were grouped using DBSCAN, and TCRdist sequence similarity was added for clustering within HLA-allele-positive subsets. Repertoires with fewer than 30,000 or more than 120,000 public chains, plus five repertoires with anomalous nucleotide sharing, were excluded from co-occurrence clustering. Sourced from immuneACCESS, this table was stored by TCRdb with only in-frame sequences that have V and J called. A share of the clones is absent; for the studies checked, an unresolved V gene accounts for under half, and the remainder has no known explanation. The DNA gave D and trimming, while V, J and clone size come from that table. Counted in this sample were tens of thousands of clones; around 68% of them appeared once. The ten largest clones take up approximately 10% of the sample.

Including cysteine and phenylalanine, the CDR3 has 14 amino acids. The DNA shown is the 42-base CDR3, in frame from base 1. V lost 6 bases and J lost 1 base; the stretch between them is 12 bases long. From the germline V gene (reference sequence), CDR1 is LNHNV and CDR2 is YYDKDF. Sequences were obtained from PBMCs. This TCR was recovered from a woman under 40 in good health and CMV-seronegative. The chain links TRBV15 with TRBJ1-1, with the D gene not confidently named. The nucleotide sequence reads as follows: TGTGCCACCAGGGGTGGGCTGGGGAACACTGAAGCTTTCTTT. This translates into CATRGGLGNTEAFF.